These 29 T cell receptor beta chains share one sample of origin, sequenced in a study of T cells in Graves' hyperthyroidism and ophthalmopathy. TCR beta CDR3 region amplification was performed from RNA transcripts. HTBI primers were the set used in a first-round RT-PCR of the TCR CDR3. One entry per CDR3 protein, called by TCRdb with MiXCR from the multiplex PCR reads. In the table there are approximately 620,000 distinct CDR3 sequences, 11% to 15% of which are singletons. Material for sequencing was blood. The source of these receptors is a woman in her thirties with Graves' hyperthyroidism that later progressed to Graves' ophthalmopathy.

This clonotype was seen ten or more times. The chain links TRBV10-3 to TRBJ2-7, with 8 bases aligning to TRBD2. V gave up 10 bases and J gave up 2 bases; unmatched junction bases: 7. The germline V gene encodes CDR1 ENHRY and CDR2 SYGVKD. This CDR3 contains 13 residues. CDR3 in amino acids: CANGRGYAYEQYF. DNA for the CDR3: TGTGCCAACGGGAGGGGATATGCCTACGAGCAGTACTTC.

There are many counts of this clonotype. The J gene is TRBJ2-7, the V gene TRBV24-1, with D uncertain. The CDR3 length is 12 residues. V gave up 3 bases and J gave up 9 bases, with 11 bases separating them. CDR1 is KGHDR and CDR2 is SFDVKD in the germline V gene. This CDR3 is CATSDVRRRQYF. As DNA, the CDR3 is TGTGCCACCAGTGATGTGCGGCGACGGCAGTACTTC.

This clonotype has just a few counts. The junction and the germline gene differ at one end; a read error may be behind it. The CDR3 nucleotides read TGTACCAGCAGTCCGTCTGGTAGCGGGAAGCAGTTCTTC. It encodes CTSSPSGSGKQFF. The chain uses TRBV6-2 or TRBV6-3 and TRBJ2-1; TRBD2 agrees at 8 bases. The CDR3 extends over 13 amino acids. Germline V gene lookup returns CDR1 MNHEY and CDR2 SVGEGT.

In its sample, this clonotype was seen a few times. V gene TRBV6-2 or TRBV6-3 combines with J gene TRBJ2-7; 8 nucleotides line up with TRBD2. The CDR3 is made up of 14 amino acids. J lost 0 bases, V lost 8 bases, and 6 bases had no gene match. Germline CDR1 reads MNHEY; CDR2 reads SVGEGT. This chain's CDR3 is CASGRGGNSYEQYF. CDR3 sequence (DNA): TGTGCCAGCGGACGGGGGGGCAACTCCTACGAGCAGTACTTC.

This clonotype was seen ten or more times. CDR3 sequence reads: CASSPQASASYEQYF. In DNA, the CDR3 is TGTGCCAGCAGCCCCCAGGCTAGCGCCTCCTACGAGCAGTACTTC. The chain couples TRBV11-2 to TRBJ2-7; possibly TRBD2 for D (6 bases). Germline V gene lookup returns CDR1 SGHAT and CDR2 FQNNGV. With 5 bases removed from V and 0 bases from J, the gap between germline ends came to 14 bases. CDR3 length: 15 residues.

The sample holds many counts of this clonotype. The chain links TRBV20-1 to TRBJ2-3; D is uncertain. The V gene's germline CDR1 is DFQATT and CDR2 SNEGSKA (reference sequence). V lost 3 bases to trimming and J lost 4 bases, with 2 bases between them. The CDR3 runs to 10 residues. CDR3 in amino acids: CSASSDTQYF. For the CDR3, the DNA is TGCAGTGCTAGTTCAGATACGCAGTATTTT.

This chain joins TRBV7-9 and TRBJ2-7; D is undetermined. The CDR3 is 14 amino acids. In germline, CDR1 is SEHNR, CDR2 FQNEAQ (reference sequence). V was shortened by 3 bases and J by 0 bases, with 9 bases between the two germline ends. The CDR3 bases are TGTGCCAGCAGCTTGGAACAGAACTCCTACGAGCAGTACTTC. Translating gives CASSLEQNSYEQYF.

In this sample, this clonotype turned up many times. The chain employs TRBV7-2 and TRBJ2-3, with D maybe TRBD2 (6 bases). Germline lookup yields CDR1 SGHTA and CDR2 FQGNSA. V was shortened by 2 bases and J by 1 base, with 10 bases between the two germline ends. The CDR3 length is 15 residues. In DNA, the CDR3 is TGTGCCAGCAGCTTACTAGCGTCGGGCACAGATACGCAGTATTTT. This encodes CASSLLASGTDTQYF.

This clonotype was picked up many times. The V and J genes are TRBV3-1 and TRBJ2-7, with D perhaps matching TRBD1 (6 bases). Germline V gene data show CDR1 as LGHDT and CDR2 as YNNKEL (reference sequence). The CDR3 runs to 13 residues. V was shortened by 10 bases and J by 7 bases, with 20 bases between the two germline ends. Written as DNA, the CDR3 is TGTGCCACCAACCAGGGGAGTTCGTCGGAGCAGTACTTC. Amino acid sequence: CATNQGSSSEQYF.

Many counts were recorded for this clonotype. The chain recombines TRBV28 with TRBJ2-1; TRBD1 might be the D (6 bases). This CDR3 has 16 residues. With 7 bases removed from V and 4 bases from J, the gap between germline ends came to 20 bases. Germline V CDR1 and CDR2: MDHEN, SYDVKM. CDR3 bases: TGTGCCAGCACCCTCCAGGGGTTTAGTGTTTACAATGAGCAGTTCTTC. This encodes CASTLQGFSVYNEQFF.

This clonotype was recorded a few times. V usage is TRBV29-1 and J usage is TRBJ2-7; TRBD2 matches at 11 bases. V trimming: 7 bases; J trimming: 4 bases; junction bases outside the gene matches: 6. The CDR3 loop spans 13 amino acids. Germline CDR1 SQVTM, CDR2 ANQGSEA. The CDR3 loop is CSAGLAGHYEQYF. The CDR3 DNA reads TGCAGCGCCGGACTAGCGGGCCATTACGAGCAGTACTTC.

This clonotype was found many times. The V call is TRBV7-3, the J call TRBJ1-1; D gene ambiguous. The V end lost 0 bases, the J end lost 2 bases, and 7 bases lay between the germline ends. This CDR3 has 14 residues. Germline assignment: CDR1 SGHTA and CDR2 FQGTGA. This CDR3 reads CASSLTSVNTEAFF. The CDR3 DNA reads TGTGCCAGCAGCTTAACGTCAGTCAACACTGAAGCTTTCTTT.

This clonotype occurred a few times. The gene calls are TRBV29-1 and TRBJ2-2; D is unresolved. V lost 6 bases to trimming and J lost 4 bases, with 6 bases between them. CDR3 length: 11 residues. Germline loops: CDR1 SQVTM, CDR2 ANQGSEA. The CDR3 here is CSVPLTGELFF. The CDR3 coding sequence is TGCAGCGTCCCCCTCACCGGGGAGCTGTTTTTT.

The gene calls are TRBV28 and TRBJ2-5; TRBD1 matches at 7 bases. This CDR3 spans 14 amino acids. CDR1 is MDHEN and CDR2 is SYDVKM in the germline V gene. Trimming removed 5 bases from V and 4 bases from J; junction bases left unmatched: 7. In DNA form, the CDR3 reads TGTGCCAGCAGTAAAGCGACAGGGTTAGAGACCCAGTACTTC. It translates to CASSKATGLETQYF.

Many counts were recorded for this clonotype. The rearrangement uses TRBV24-1 and TRBJ1-2, with unresolved D. This CDR3 region has 13 residues. Germline values: CDR1 KGHDR, CDR2 SFDVKD. V shed 6 bases and J shed 3 bases, with 10 bases lying between them. The CDR3 nucleotides read TGTGCCACCAGTTCCGGCGGACACTATGGCTACACCTTC. Its protein is CATSSGGHYGYTF.

This clonotype was counted at least ten times. V and J are TRBV19 and TRBJ2-2, with TRBD1 as a possible D gene (6 bases). Germline CDR1 and CDR2: LNHDA and SQIVND (reference sequence). The CDR3 spans 14 residues. Trimming shortened V by 4 bases and J by 7 bases, and 13 bases separated the two germline ends. This CDR3 reads CASSTRQDGGELFF. The DNA for the CDR3 is TGTGCCAGTAGTACAAGACAGGATGGCGGGGAGCTGTTTTTT.

This clonotype was counted only a few times. V is TRBV7-9 and J is TRBJ1-2; TRBD1 agrees at 7 bases. The ends lost 5 bases at V and 5 bases at J; junction bases unmatched: 8. The CDR3 sequence is 14 residues long. Germline-derived CDR1 and CDR2 are SEHNR and FQNEAQ (reference sequence). The chain's CDR3 is CASSIRQGQYGYTF. The CDR3, as DNA: TGTGCCAGCAGCATCCGACAGGGACAATATGGCTACACCTTC.

The chain uses TRBV11-2 and TRBJ1-4, with 11 bases that match TRBD1. Germline CDR1 SGHAT, CDR2 FQNNGV. The CDR3 is 17 residues long. Trimming removed 3 bases from V and 8 bases from J; junction bases left unmatched: 11. As DNA, the CDR3 is TGTGCCAGCAGCTTTCGGGACAGGGGGATCGAGTGGGAAAAACTGTTTTTT. Translating it yields CASSFRDRGIEWEKLFF. The full variable domain, completed using reference TRBV11-2 and TRBJ1-4, is EAGVAQSPRYKIIEKRQSVAFWCNPISGHATLYWYQQILGQGPKLLIQFQNNGVVDDSQLPKDRFSAERLKGVDSTLKIQPAKLEDSAVYLCASSFRDRGIEWEKLFFGSGTQLSVL.

This clonotype was seen repeatedly, ten times or more. The J gene is TRBJ2-1, the V gene TRBV28, with TRBD2 matching 8 bases. The germline CDR1 and CDR2 sequences are MDHEN and SYDVKM. The V gene end was trimmed by 5 bases and the J gene end by 6 bases; junction bases not matched to a gene: 12. This CDR3 is built from 16 residues. Written as DNA, the CDR3 is TGTGCCAGCAGTACTCGGGGGGGGTGGAGTCCCAATGAGCAGTTCTTC. This encodes CASSTRGGWSPNEQFF.

The V call is TRBV12-3 or TRBV12-4, the J call TRBJ2-1, with TRBD2 as a possible D gene (5 bases). This CDR3 contains 16 residues. Between the trimmed V and J ends, which lost 11 bases and 0 bases, there was a span of 20 bases. The CDR3 coding sequence is TGTGCCGTAACTAGAAACCCCGGGGACTCCTACAATGAGCAGTTCTTC. This gives the protein CAVTRNPGDSYNEQFF.

This clonotype was found many times. J is TRBJ1-3 and V is TRBV10-3, with D possibly being TRBD1 (6 bases). The CDR3 is 15 residues long. Trimming left V 7 bases short and J 1 base short, with 14 bases between. Per germline, CDR1 ENHRY and CDR2 SYGVKD. CDR3 sequence: CAIKDTGRSGNTIYF. Written as DNA, the CDR3 is TGTGCCATCAAAGACACAGGGAGGTCTGGAAACACCATATATTTT.

This clonotype showed up many times. This rearrangement joins TRBV6-2 or TRBV6-3 to TRBJ2-3; 8 nucleotides align to TRBD1. The CDR3 runs 16 residues. The germline V gene encodes CDR1 MNHEY and CDR2 SVGEGT. Losses at the gene ends were 2 bases for V and 3 bases for J; bases not matched to a gene: 7. Written as DNA, the CDR3 is TGTGCCAGCAGTTACGGTGAGGGACAGGTTACAGATACGCAGTATTTT. Amino acid sequence: CASSYGEGQVTDTQYF.

This clonotype has ten or more counts. The V and J genes are TRBV20-1 and TRBJ2-7; 7 positions agree with TRBD1. Germline CDR1 DFQATT, CDR2 SNEGSKA (reference sequence). After removal of 0 bases from V and 4 bases from J, the junction contained 12 bases not matched to a gene. The CDR3 contains 16 residues. The CDR3 coding sequence is TGCAGTGCTAGAGATATCGACAGGGCTAGGGGTTACGAGCAGTACTTC. Protein product: CSARDIDRARGYEQYF.

This clonotype showed up many times. V and J are TRBV2 and TRBJ1-5; TRBD1 agrees at 8 bases. Unmatched junction bases numbered 7, after V lost 5 bases and J lost 7 bases. This CDR3 comprises 14 residues. Per germline, CDR1 SNHLY and CDR2 FYNNEI. The CDR3 spells CASSTTGGGQPQHF. The CDR3 bases are TGTGCCAGCAGTACTACAGGGGGTGGACAGCCCCAGCATTTT.

This clonotype was detected many times. This chain joins TRBV18 and TRBJ2-3, with 9 bases identical to TRBD2. Germline-derived CDR1 and CDR2 are KGHSH and LQKENI. The CDR3 is made up of 16 amino acids. Germline trimming cut 0 bases from V and 2 bases from J; bases unmatched to any gene: 3. The CDR3 sequence: CASSPPTSGHTDTQYF. The CDR3 coding sequence is TGTGCCAGCTCACCACCGACTAGCGGCCACACAGATACGCAGTATTTT.

Points on this clonotype: A read error is possible here, since a much larger clone lies one base away. The chain has TRBV28 and TRBJ1-5; 8 bases fit TRBD1. Germline-derived CDR1 and CDR2 are MDHEN and SYDVKM. This CDR3 has 15 residues. Losses at the gene ends were 8 bases for V and 6 bases for J; bases not matched to a gene: 12. The CDR3 coding sequence is TGTGCCAGCGTAAAGGGGACAGGTCCAAGTCAGCCCCAGCATTTT. As protein: CASVKGTGPSQPQHF.

There are many counts of this clonotype. The J gene is TRBJ2-1, the V gene TRBV29-1, with 9 bases fitting TRBD2. From germline, CDR1 is SQVTM and CDR2 ANQGSEA. The CDR3 has 14 amino acids. The V gene end was trimmed by 3 bases and the J gene end by 8 bases; junction bases not matched to a gene: 8. The CDR3 coding sequence is TGCAGCGTTGAGTACCTAGCGGGACTTGATGAGCAGTTCTTC. Protein: CSVEYLAGLDEQFF.

This clonotype was found many times. The chain recombines TRBV6-1 with TRBJ2-3; TRBD1 might be the D (7 bases). From germline, CDR1 is MNHNS and CDR2 SASEGT. Trimming took off 5 bases at V and 0 bases at J, with 15 bases between the two ends. CDR3 length: 16 residues. The CDR3 loop reads CASSYRGGPSTDTQYF. The CDR3 DNA reads as TGTGCCAGCAGTTACAGGGGAGGCCCTAGCACAGATACGCAGTATTTT.

This clonotype was counted at least ten times. This chain joins TRBV7-3 and TRBJ2-3; D gene uncertain. V was shortened by 5 bases and J by 0 bases, with 6 bases between the two germline ends. Germline V gene sequence: CDR1 SGHTA, CDR2 FQGTGA. The CDR3 totals 13 residues. The CDR3 DNA reads as TGTGCCAGCAGCACTATAAGCACAGATACGCAGTATTTT. It encodes CASSTISTDTQYF.